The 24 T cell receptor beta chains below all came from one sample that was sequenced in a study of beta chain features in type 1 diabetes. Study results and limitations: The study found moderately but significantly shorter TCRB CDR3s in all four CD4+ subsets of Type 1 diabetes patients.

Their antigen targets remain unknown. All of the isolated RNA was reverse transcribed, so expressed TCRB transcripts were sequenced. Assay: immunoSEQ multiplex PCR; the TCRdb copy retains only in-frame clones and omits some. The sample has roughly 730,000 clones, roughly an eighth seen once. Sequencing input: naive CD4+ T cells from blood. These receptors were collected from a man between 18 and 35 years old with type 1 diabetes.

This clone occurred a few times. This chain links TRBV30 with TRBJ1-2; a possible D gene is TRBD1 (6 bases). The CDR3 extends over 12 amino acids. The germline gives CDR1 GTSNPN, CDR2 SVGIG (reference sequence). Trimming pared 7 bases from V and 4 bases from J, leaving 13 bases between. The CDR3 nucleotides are TGTGCCTCAGGAAGGACAGTCTATGGCTACACCTTC. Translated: CASGRTVYGYTF.

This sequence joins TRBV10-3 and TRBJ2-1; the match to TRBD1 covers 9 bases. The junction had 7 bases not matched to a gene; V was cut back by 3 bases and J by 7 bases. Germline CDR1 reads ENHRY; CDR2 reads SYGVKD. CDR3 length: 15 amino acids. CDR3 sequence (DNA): TGTGCCATCAGTGAAACCGGACAGGGGACGAATGAGCAGTTCTTC. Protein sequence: CAISETGQGTNEQFF.

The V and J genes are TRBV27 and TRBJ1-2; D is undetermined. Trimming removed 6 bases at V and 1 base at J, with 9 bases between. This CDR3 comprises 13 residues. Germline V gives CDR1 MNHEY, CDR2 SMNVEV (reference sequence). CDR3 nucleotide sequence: TGTGCCAGCAGATCACACAATAACTATGGCTACACCTTC. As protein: CASRSHNNYGYTF.

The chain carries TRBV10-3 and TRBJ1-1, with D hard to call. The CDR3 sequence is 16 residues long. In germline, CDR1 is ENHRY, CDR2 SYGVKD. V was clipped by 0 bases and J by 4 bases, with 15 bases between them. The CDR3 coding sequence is TGTGCCATCAGTGAGTCCCCCCTCGGGCTGATCACTGAAGCTTTCTTT. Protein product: CAISESPLGLITEAFF.

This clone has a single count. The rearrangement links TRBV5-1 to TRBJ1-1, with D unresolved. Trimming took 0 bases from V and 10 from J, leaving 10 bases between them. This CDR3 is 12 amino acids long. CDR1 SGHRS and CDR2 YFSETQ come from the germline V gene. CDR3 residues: CASSLDYSGAFF. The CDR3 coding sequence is TGCGCCAGCAGCTTGGACTATTCCGGAGCTTTCTTT.

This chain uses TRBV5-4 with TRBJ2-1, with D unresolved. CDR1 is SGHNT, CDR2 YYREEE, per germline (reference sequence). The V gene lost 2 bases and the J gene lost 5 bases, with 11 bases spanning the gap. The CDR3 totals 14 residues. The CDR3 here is CASSFGSRNNEQFF. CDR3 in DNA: TGTGCCAGCAGCTTCGGCTCCCGAAACAATGAGCAGTTCTTC. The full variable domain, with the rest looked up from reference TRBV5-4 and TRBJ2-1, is ETGVTQSPTHLIKTRGQQVTLRCSSQSGHNTVSWYQQALGQGPQFIFQYYREEENGRGNFPPRFSGLQFPNYSSELNVNALELDDSALYLCASSFGSRNNEQFFGPGTRLTVL.

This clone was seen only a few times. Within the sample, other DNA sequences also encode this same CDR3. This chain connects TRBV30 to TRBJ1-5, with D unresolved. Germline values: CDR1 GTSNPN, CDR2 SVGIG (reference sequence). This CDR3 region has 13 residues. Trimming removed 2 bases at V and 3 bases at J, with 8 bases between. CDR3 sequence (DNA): TGTGCCTGGAGTTCTCGGGACAATCAGCCCCAGCATTTT. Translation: CAWSSRDNQPQHF.

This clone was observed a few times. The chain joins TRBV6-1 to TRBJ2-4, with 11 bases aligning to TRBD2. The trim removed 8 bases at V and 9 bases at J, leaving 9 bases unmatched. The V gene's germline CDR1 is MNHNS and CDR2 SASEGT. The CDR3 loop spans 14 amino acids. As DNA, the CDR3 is TGTGCCAGCCGGGTAGCGGGGGGGCGTAGCATTCAGTACTTC. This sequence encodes CASRVAGGRSIQYF.

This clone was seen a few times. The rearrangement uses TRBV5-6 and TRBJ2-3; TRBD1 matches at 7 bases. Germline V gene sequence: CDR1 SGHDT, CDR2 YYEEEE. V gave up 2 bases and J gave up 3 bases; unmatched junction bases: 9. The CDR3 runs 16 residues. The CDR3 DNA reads TGTGCCAGCAGCTTATTCCAGGGGGTCAGTACAGATACGCAGTATTTT. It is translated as CASSLFQGVSTDTQYF.

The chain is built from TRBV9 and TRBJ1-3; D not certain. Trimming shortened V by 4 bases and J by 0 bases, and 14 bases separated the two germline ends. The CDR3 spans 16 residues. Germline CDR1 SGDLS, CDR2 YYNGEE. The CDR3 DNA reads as TGTGCCAGCAGCCCGCGGGCCCCAAGCTCTGGAAACACCATATATTTT. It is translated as CASSPRAPSSGNTIYF.

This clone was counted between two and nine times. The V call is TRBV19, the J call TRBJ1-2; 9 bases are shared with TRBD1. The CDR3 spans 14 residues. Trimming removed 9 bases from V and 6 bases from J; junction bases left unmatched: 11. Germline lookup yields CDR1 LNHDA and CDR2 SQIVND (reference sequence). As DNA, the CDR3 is TGTGCCAGCCTGCGGGGGACAGGGTATCATGGCTACACCTTC. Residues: CASLRGTGYHGYTF. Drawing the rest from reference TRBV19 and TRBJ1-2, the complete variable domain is DGGITQSPKYLFRKEGQNVTLSCEQNLNHDAMYWYRQDPGQGLRLIYYSQIVNDFQKGDIAEGYSVSREKKESFPLTVTSAQKNPTAFYLCASLRGTGYHGYTFGSGTRLTVV.

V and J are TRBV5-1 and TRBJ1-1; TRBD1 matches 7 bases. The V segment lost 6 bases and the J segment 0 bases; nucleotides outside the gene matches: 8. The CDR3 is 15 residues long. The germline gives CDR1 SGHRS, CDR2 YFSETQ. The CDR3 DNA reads TGCGCCAGCAATTTATTACAGGGGATGAACACTGAAGCTTTCTTT. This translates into CASNLLQGMNTEAFF.

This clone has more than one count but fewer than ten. The DNA of the CDR3 is TGCGCCAGCAGGGGGCTAGGCACAGATACGCAGTATTTT. Translating it yields CASRGLGTDTQYF. This chain joins TRBV10-2 and TRBJ2-3; TRBD1 is a possible D gene (5 bases). V lost 6 bases to trimming and J lost 1 base, with 8 bases between them. CDR3 size: 13 residues. CDR1 is WSHSY, CDR2 SAAADI, per germline.

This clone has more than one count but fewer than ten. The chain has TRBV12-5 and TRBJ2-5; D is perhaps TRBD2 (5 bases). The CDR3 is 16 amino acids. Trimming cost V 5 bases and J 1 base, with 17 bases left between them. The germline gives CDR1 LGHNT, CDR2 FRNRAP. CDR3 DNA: TGTGCTAGTGGTCCCGGGCGGGTAATTGGCCAAGAGACCCAGTACTTC. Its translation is CASGPGRVIGQETQYF.

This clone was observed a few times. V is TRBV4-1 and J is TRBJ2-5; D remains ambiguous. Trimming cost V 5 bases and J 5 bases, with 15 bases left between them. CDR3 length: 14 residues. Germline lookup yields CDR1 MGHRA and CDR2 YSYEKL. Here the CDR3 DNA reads TGCGCCAGCAGCGCCCACTCCGGGTTGGAGACCCAGTACTTC. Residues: CASSAHSGLETQYF.

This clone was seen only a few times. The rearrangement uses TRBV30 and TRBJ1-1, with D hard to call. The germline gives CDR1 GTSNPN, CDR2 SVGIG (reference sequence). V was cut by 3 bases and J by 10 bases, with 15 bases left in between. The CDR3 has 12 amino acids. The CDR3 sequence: CAWSHSGLGAFF. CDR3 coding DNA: TGTGCCTGGAGCCATAGTGGCCTTGGAGCTTTCTTT.

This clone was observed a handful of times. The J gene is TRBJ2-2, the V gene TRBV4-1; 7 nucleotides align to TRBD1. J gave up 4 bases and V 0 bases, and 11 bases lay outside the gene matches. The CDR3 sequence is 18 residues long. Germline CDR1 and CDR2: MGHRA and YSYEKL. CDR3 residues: CASSQDFRRQGRTGELFF. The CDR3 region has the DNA TGCGCCAGCAGCCAAGATTTCAGGCGACAGGGACGCACCGGGGAGCTGTTTTTT.

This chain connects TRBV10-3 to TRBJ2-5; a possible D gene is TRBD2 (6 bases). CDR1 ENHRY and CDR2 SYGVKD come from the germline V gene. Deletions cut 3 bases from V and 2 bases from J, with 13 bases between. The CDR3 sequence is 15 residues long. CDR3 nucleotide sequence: TGTGCCATCAGTGAAGGGCCGGGGGATCAAGAGACCCAGTACTTC. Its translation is CAISEGPGDQETQYF.

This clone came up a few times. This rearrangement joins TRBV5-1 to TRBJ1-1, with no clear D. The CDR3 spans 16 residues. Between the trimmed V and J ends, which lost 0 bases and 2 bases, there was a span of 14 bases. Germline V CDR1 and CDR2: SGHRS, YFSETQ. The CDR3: CASSLGQVIVNTEAFF. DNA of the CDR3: TGCGCCAGCAGCTTGGGGCAGGTAATCGTCAACACTGAAGCTTTCTTT.

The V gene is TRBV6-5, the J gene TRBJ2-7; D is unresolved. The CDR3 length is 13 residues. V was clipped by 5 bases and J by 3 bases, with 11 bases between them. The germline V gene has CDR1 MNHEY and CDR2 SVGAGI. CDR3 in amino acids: CASSAPGLYEQYF. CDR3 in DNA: TGTGCCAGCAGTGCTCCGGGCCTCTACGAGCAGTACTTC.

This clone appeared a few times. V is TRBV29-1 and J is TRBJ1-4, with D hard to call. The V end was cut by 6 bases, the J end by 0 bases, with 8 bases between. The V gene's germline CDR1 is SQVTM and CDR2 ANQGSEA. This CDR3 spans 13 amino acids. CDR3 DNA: TGCAGCGTCTTGGGGACAACTAATGAAAAACTGTTTTTT. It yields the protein CSVLGTTNEKLFF.

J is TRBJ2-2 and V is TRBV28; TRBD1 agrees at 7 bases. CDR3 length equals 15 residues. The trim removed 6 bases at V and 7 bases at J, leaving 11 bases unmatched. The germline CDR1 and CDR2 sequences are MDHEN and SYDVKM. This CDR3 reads CASSLDRVLVGELFF. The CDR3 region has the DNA TGTGCCAGCAGCCTCGACAGGGTTTTAGTCGGGGAGCTGTTTTTT. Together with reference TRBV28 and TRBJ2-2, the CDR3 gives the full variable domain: DVKVTQSSRYLVKRTGEKVFLECVQDMDHENMFWYRQDPGLGLRLIYFSYDVKMKEKGDIPEGYSVSREKKERFSLILESASTNQTSMYLCASSLDRVLVGELFFGEGSRLTVL.

The CDR3 DNA sequence: TGCGCCAGCAGCCAAGGAAGGATCGGGAGCTCCTACAATGAGCAGTTCTTC. Its protein is CASSQGRIGSSYNEQFF. This chain links TRBV4-1 with TRBJ2-1, with D perhaps TRBD2 (6 bases). V gave up 1 base and J gave up 0 bases, with 13 bases separating them. The germline V gene has CDR1 MGHRA and CDR2 YSYEKL. The CDR3 spans 17 residues.

CDR3 DNA: TGTGCCAGCAGCTTAGATGCTTTAGGCTACGAGCAGTACTTC. Protein sequence: CASSLDALGYEQYF. This chain links TRBV7-3 with TRBJ2-7; D uncertain. The CDR3 is made up of 14 amino acids. The germline V gene has CDR1 SGHTA and CDR2 FQGTGA. V lost 2 bases to trimming and J lost 3 bases, with 11 bases between them.